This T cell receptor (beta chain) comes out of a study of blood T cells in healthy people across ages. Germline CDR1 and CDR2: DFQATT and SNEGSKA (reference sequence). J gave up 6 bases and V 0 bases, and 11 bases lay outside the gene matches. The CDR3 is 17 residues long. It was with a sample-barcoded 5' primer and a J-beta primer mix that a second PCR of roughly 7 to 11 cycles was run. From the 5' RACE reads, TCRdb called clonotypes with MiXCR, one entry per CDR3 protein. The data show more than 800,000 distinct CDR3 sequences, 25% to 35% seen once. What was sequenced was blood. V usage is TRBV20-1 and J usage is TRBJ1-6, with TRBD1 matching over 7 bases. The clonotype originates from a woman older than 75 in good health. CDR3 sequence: CSARDQRTGRPNSPLHF. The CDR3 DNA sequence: TGCAGTGCTAGAGACCAAAGGACAGGACGCCCTAATTCACCCCTCCACTTT.